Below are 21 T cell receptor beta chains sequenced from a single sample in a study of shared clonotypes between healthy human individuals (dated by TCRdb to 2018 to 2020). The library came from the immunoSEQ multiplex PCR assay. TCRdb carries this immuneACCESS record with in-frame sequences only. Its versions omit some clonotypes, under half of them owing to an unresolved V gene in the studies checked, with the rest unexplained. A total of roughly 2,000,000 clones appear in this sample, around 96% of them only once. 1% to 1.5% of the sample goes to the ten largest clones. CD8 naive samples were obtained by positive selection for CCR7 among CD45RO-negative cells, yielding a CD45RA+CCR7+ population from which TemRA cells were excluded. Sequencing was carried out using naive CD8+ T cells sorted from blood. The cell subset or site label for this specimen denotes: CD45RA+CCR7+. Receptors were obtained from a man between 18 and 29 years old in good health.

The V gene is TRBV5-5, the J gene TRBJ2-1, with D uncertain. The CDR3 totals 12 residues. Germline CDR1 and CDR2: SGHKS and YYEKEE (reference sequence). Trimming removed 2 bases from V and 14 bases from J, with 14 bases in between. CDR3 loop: CASSFQDLGKFF. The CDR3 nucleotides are TGTGCCAGCAGCTTTCAGGACCTGGGGAAGTTCTTC.

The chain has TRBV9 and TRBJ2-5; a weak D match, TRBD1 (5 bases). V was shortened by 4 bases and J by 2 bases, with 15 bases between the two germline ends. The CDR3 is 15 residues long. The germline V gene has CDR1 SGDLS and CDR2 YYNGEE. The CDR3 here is CASSPSPQGQETQYF. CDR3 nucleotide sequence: TGTGCCAGCAGCCCTTCCCCGCAGGGACAAGAGACCCAGTACTTC.

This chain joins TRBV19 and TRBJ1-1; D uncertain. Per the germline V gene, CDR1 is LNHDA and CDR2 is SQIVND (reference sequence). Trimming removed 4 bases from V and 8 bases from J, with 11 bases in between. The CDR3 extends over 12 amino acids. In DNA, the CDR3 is TGTGCCAGTAGTAGGGGTTCGACCGAAGCTTTCTTT. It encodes CASSRGSTEAFF.

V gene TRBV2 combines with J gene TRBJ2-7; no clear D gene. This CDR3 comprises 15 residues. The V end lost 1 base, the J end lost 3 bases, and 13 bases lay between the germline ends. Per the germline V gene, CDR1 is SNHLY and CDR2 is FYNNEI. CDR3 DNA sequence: TGTGCCAGCAGTGAAGAGGACGGGCTTCGCTACGAGCAGTACTTC. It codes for CASSEEDGLRYEQYF.

The CDR3 region has the DNA TGTGCCAGTAGTGCAACTACAAATCAGCCCCAGCATTTT. Protein: CASSATTNQPQHF. The chain links TRBV19 to TRBJ1-5; D not resolved. Trimming removed 5 bases from V and 4 bases from J, with 9 bases in between. This CDR3 has 13 amino acids. CDR1 is LNHDA, CDR2 SQIVND, per germline (reference sequence). The variable domain in full, completed from reference TRBV19 and TRBJ1-5, reads DGGITQSPKYLFRKEGQNVTLSCEQNLNHDAMYWYRQDPGQGLRLIYYSQIVNDFQKGDIAEGYSVSREKKESFPLTVTSAQKNPTAFYLCASSATTNQPQHFGDGTRLSIL.

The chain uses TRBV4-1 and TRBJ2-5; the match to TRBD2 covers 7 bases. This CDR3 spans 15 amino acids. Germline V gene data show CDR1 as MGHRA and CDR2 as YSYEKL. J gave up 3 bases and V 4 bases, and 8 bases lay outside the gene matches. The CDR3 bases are TGCGCCAGCAGCCTCCACCCGGCGGGGGAAGAGACCCAGTACTTC. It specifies CASSLHPAGEETQYF.

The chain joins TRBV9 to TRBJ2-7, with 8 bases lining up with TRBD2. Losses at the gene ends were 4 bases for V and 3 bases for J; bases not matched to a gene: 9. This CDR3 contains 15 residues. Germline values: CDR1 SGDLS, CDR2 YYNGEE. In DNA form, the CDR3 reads TGTGCCAGCAGCCAAGGGATTAGCGGGATCTACGAGCAGTACTTC. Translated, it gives CASSQGISGIYEQYF.

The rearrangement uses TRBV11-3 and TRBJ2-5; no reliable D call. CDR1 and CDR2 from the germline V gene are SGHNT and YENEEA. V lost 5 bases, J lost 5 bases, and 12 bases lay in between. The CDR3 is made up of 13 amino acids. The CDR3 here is CASSAQHGETQYF. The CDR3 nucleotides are TGTGCCAGCAGCGCTCAGCACGGCGAGACCCAGTACTTC.

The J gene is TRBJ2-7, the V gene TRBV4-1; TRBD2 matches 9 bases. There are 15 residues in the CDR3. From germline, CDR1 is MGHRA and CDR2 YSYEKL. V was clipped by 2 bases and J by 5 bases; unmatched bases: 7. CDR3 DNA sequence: TGCGCCAGCAGCCAAAATAGCGGGAGTCGAGACGAGCAGTACTTC. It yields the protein CASSQNSGSRDEQYF.

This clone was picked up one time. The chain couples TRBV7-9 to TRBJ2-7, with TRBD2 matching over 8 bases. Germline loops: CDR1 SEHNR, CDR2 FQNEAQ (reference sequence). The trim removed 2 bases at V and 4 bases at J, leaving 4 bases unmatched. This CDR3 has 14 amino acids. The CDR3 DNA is TGTGCCAGCAGCTTAATTAGCGGGGCTTACGAGCAGTACTTC. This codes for CASSLISGAYEQYF.

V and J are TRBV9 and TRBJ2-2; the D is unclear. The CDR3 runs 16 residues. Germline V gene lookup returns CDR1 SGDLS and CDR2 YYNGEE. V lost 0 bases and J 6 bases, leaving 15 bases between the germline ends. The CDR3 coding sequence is TGTGCCAGCAGCGTAGAAATTATGGCCCTCCCCGGGGAGCTGTTTTTT. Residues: CASSVEIMALPGELFF. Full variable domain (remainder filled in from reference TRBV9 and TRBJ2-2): DSGVTQTPKHLITATGQRVTLRCSPRSGDLSVYWYQQSLDQGLQFLIQYYNGEERAKGNILERFSAQQFPDLHSELNLSSLELGDSALYFCASSVEIMALPGELFFGEGSRLTVL.

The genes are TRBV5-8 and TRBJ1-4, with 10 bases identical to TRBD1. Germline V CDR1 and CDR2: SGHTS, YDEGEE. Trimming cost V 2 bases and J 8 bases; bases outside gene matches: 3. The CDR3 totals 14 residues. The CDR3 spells CASSFDRGREKLFF. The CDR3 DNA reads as TGTGCCAGCAGCTTCGACAGGGGGCGAGAAAAACTGTTTTTT.

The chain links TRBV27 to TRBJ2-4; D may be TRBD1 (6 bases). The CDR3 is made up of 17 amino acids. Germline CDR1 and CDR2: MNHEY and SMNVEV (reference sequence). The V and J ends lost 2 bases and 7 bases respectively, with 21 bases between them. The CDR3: CASSLTVGTGISNIQYF. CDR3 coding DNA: TGTGCCAGCAGTTTAACGGTCGGAACAGGGATATCGAACATTCAGTACTTC.

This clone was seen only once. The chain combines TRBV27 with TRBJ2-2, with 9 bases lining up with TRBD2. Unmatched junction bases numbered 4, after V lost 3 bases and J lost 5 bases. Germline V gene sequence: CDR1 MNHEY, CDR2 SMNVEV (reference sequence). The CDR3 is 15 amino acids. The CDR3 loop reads CASSLLAGHTGELFF. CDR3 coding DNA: TGTGCCAGCAGTTTGCTAGCGGGGCATACCGGGGAGCTGTTTTTT.

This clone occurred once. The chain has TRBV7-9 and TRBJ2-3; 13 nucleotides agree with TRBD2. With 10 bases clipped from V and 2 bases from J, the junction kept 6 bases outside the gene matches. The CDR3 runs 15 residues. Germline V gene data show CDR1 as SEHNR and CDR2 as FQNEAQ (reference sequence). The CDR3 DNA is TGTGCCATCGGGACTAGCGGGATAAACACAGATACGCAGTATTTT. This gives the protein CAIGTSGINTDTQYF.

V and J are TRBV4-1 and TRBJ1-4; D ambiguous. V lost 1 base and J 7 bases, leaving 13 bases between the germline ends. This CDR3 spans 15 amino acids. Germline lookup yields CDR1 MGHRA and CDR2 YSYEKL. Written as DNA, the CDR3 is TGCGCCAGCAGCCAAGCTGGGGTTGCGGGTGAAAAACTGTTTTTT. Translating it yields CASSQAGVAGEKLFF.

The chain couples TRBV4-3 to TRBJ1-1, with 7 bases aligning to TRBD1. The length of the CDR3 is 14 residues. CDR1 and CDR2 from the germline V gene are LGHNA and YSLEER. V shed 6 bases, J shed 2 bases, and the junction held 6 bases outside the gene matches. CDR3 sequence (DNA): TGCGCCAGCAGACCTGACAGGGCAAACACTGAAGCTTTCTTT. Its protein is CASRPDRANTEAFF.

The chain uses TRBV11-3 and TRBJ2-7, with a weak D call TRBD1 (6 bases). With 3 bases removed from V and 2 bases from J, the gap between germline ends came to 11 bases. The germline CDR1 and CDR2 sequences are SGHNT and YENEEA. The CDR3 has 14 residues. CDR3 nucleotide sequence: TGTGCCAGCAGCTTGAGGGACACCCCCTACGAGCAGTACTTC. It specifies CASSLRDTPYEQYF.

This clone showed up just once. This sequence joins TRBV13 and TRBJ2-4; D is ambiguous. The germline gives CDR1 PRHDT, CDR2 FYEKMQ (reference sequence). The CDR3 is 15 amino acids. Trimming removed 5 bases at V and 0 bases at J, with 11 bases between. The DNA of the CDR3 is TGTGCCAGCAGCGCCATACAAGTAGCCAAAAACATTCAGTACTTC. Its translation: CASSAIQVAKNIQYF.

CDR3 nucleotides: TGTGCCAGTAGTATAGTGCCAGAATATGGCTACACCTTC. Protein product: CASSIVPEYGYTF. The rearrangement links TRBV19 to TRBJ1-2; no firm D call. The germline V and J ends were trimmed by 1 base and 5 bases, with 8 bases remaining between them. The CDR3 extends over 13 amino acids. CDR1 is LNHDA, CDR2 SQIVND, per germline (reference sequence).

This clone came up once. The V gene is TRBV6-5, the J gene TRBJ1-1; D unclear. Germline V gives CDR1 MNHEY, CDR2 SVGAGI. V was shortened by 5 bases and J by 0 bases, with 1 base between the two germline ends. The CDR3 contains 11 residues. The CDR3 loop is CASSMNTEAFF. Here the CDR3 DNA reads TGTGCCAGCAGTATGAACACTGAAGCTTTCTTT.